The 9 T cell receptor beta chains presented below share a single source sample, sequenced in a study of OX40 agonist ivuxolimab in advanced cancers. Profiled with immunoSEQ multiplex PCR; TCRdb holds only in-frame clones, not every one. In the table there are 55,000 to 70,000 clones, approximately 80% of which are singletons. Sequenced material: CD4+ or CD8+ T cells sorted from blood, taken in a trial of the OX40 agonist ivuxolimab. The source is an adult with an advanced solid tumor such as melanoma, head and neck, liver or kidney cancer.

The V and J genes are TRBV6-5 and TRBJ2-3; TRBD2 aligns across 7 bases. The trim removed 2 bases at V and 1 base at J, leaving 3 bases unmatched. CDR1 and CDR2 from the germline V gene are MNHEY and SVGAGI. The CDR3 sequence is 15 residues long. Here the CDR3 reads CASSYVAGGTDTQYF. The CDR3 DNA is TGTGCCAGCAGTTACGTGGCGGGGGGCACAGATACGCAGTATTTT.

Here the CDR3 reads CAISESDRGNIQYF. DNA of the CDR3: TGTGCCATCAGTGAGTCGGACAGGGGGAACATTCAGTACTTC. The V call is TRBV10-3, the J call TRBJ2-4; TRBD1 aligns across 10 bases. The J segment lost 7 bases and the V segment lost 0 bases, leaving 0 bases of the junction unmatched. Per the germline V gene, CDR1 is ENHRY and CDR2 is SYGVKD. The CDR3 spans 14 residues.

J is TRBJ1-5 and V is TRBV12-2. TRBV12-2 constitutes a pseudogene. The CDR3 consists of 15 residues. CDR3 protein: CASRCQVNPDQPQHF. In DNA, the CDR3 is TGTGCAAGTCGCTGCCAAGTTAATCCTGATCAGCCCCAGCATTTT.

The V gene is TRBV29-1, the J gene TRBJ2-7, with TRBD1 matching 9 bases. Germline values: CDR1 SQVTM, CDR2 ANQGSEA. Unmatched junction bases numbered 5, after V lost 6 bases and J lost 2 bases. This CDR3 is built from 13 residues. Here the CDR3 reads CSVGTGTPYEQYF. CDR3 nucleotides: TGCAGCGTGGGGACAGGGACCCCCTACGAGCAGTACTTC.

The rearrangement uses TRBV7-8 and TRBJ2-5, with TRBD2 identical over 7 bases. The CDR3 is made up of 16 amino acids. J was trimmed by 4 bases and V by 5 bases; bases with no gene match: 13. Looked up from germline, CDR1 is SGHVS and CDR2 is FQNEAQ. The CDR3, as DNA: TGTGCCAGCAGCACCGGGGCGGCCAGGGAGGGAGAGACCCAGTACTTC. Amino acids: CASSTGAAREGETQYF.

The chain recombines TRBV19 with TRBJ1-1; unclear D gene. The CDR3 is 14 residues long. V lost 7 bases and J 1 base, leaving 13 bases between the germline ends. Germline assignment: CDR1 LNHDA and CDR2 SQIVND (reference sequence). The CDR3 reads CASNAGARNTEAFF. The CDR3 coding sequence is TGTGCCAGTAATGCAGGAGCCCGGAACACTGAAGCTTTCTTT.

A few counts support this clone. The chain joins TRBV19 to TRBJ2-7; possibly TRBD1 for D (7 bases). This CDR3 is 13 amino acids long. With 6 bases removed from V and 3 bases from J, the gap between germline ends came to 12 bases. Germline loops: CDR1 LNHDA, CDR2 SQIVND (reference sequence). The CDR3 protein is CASSRGAYYEQYF. The CDR3 bases are TGTGCCAGTAGCAGGGGGGCCTACTACGAGCAGTACTTC.

This clone appeared a few times. The V gene is TRBV18, the J gene TRBJ2-7; no reliable D call. This CDR3 comprises 13 residues. In germline, CDR1 is KGHSH, CDR2 LQKENI. Between the trimmed V and J ends, which lost 1 base and 4 bases, there was a span of 8 bases. CDR3: CASSPQTEYEQYF. CDR3 bases: TGTGCCAGCTCACCACAAACAGAATACGAGCAGTACTTC.

The chain links TRBV2 to TRBJ1-3, with D possibly being TRBD1 (5 bases). Trimming took 8 bases from V and 3 from J, leaving 20 bases between them. The germline V gene has CDR1 SNHLY and CDR2 FYNNEI. The CDR3 runs to 16 residues. The CDR3 sequence: CASSLMGELFGNTIYF. CDR3 in DNA: TGTGCCAGCTCACTAATGGGGGAACTCTTTGGAAACACCATATATTTT.